This is a list of T cell receptor beta chains from one sample in a study of radiotherapy plus CTLA-4 blockade in lung cancer. Sequencing was performed with immunoSEQ multiplex PCR; in TCRdb, only in-frame clones are kept and a portion is missing. The sample lists 40,000 to 45,000 clones, more than 60% occurring once. The input for sequencing was peripheral blood, taken from a patient treated with radiotherapy plus ipilimumab. Source of these receptors: a human donor with non-small cell lung cancer who had stable disease on radiotherapy plus ipilimumab. Each CDR3 is given with its conserved first and last residue. The D gene is left open where the match is weak. A row's size may be missing; if present it is once, few, many or a size class.

>TRBV2|TRBJ2-1|-|-
CASSGHLLYNEQFF
TGTGCCAGCAGTGGGCACCTCCTCTACAATGAGCAGTTCTTC
>TRBV7-8|TRBJ1-2|once|-
CASSILDRSYGYTF
TGTGCCAGCAGCATCTTGGACAGAAGCTATGGCTACACCTTC
>TRBV5-6|TRBJ1-2|-|-
CASSLGPSGGYTF
TGTGCCAGCAGCTTGGGACCCTCAGGGGGCTACACCTTC
>TRBV6-5|TRBJ2-1|-|-
CASSYGTGQFF
TGTGCCAGCAGTTACGGGACTGGGCAGTTCTTC
>TRBV5-1|TRBJ1-1|once|-
CASSGPKQNTEAFF
TGCGCCAGCAGCGGTCCTAAGCAGAACACTGAAGCTTTCTTT
>TRBV5-1|TRBJ2-7|-|TRBD1
CASSPGQYTYEQYF
TGCGCCAGCAGCCCGGGACAGTACACCTACGAGCAGTACTTC
>TRBV11-3|TRBJ1-2|-|-
CASSLQGGGYTF
TGTGCCAGCAGCTTACAGGGTGGAGGCTACACCTTC
>TRBV11-3|TRBJ2-5|-|-
CASSLGPLQETQYF
TGTGCCAGCAGCTTAGGGCCTTTACAAGAGACCCAGTACTTC
>TRBV28|TRBJ1-2|-|-
CASTRTAKNYGYTF
TGTGCCAGCACACGGACAGCCAAAAACTATGGCTACACCTTC
>TRBV2|TRBJ2-1|-|-
CASSAASFSNEQFF
TGTGCCAGCAGTGCCGCTAGCTTCTCCAATGAGCAGTTCTTC
>TRBV27|TRBJ1-5|-|TRBD1
CASGDYRGNQPQHF
TGTGCCAGCGGGGATTACAGGGGAAATCAGCCCCAGCATTTT
>TRBV2|TRBJ2-1|-|-
CASSGDTAYNEQFF
TGTGCCAGCAGTGGTGACACCGCCTACAATGAGCAGTTCTTC
>TRBV10-2|TRBJ1-2|-|-
CASKDTNYGYTF
TGCGCCAGCAAGGACACGAACTATGGCTACACCTTC
>TRBV2|TRBJ1-6|-|TRBD1
CASRGDRGQGSSSYNSPLHF
TGTGCCAGCAGAGGGGACAGGGGCCAAGGGTCGAGCTCCTATAATTCACCCCTCCACTTT
>TRBV19|TRBJ2-7|once|TRBD1
CASSPIGQGFSYEQYF
TGTGCCAGTAGCCCGATTGGACAGGGTTTTTCCTACGAGCAGTACTTC
>TRBV9|TRBJ2-5|-|-
CASSVVGAFQETQYF
TGTGCCAGCAGCGTAGTGGGAGCTTTCCAAGAGACCCAGTACTTC
>TRBV7-6|TRBJ2-5|-|-
CASSLVGQTQYF
TGTGCCAGCAGCTTAGTTGGCCAGACCCAGTACTTC
>TRBV7-2|TRBJ2-2|-|-
CASSSRGLNTGELFF
TGTGCCAGCAGCTCGAGGGGGTTGAACACCGGGGAGCTGTTTTTT
>TRBV11-2|TRBJ2-2|few|-
CASSPLARETGELFF
TGTGCCAGCAGCCCGTTGGCTAGAGAGACCGGGGAGCTGTTTTTT
>TRBV5-5|TRBJ1-1|few|-
CASSSTPNTEAFF
TGTGCCAGCAGCTCGACACCAAACACTGAAGCTTTCTTT
>TRBV29-1|TRBJ1-1|-|-
CSVRAGGNTEAFF
TGCAGCGTCCGGGCTGGAGGGAACACTGAAGCTTTCTTT
>TRBV19|TRBJ2-1|-|TRBD2
CASSIVASGVNEQFF
TGTGCCAGTAGTATCGTCGCTAGCGGGGTCAATGAGCAGTTCTTC
>TRBV10-2|TRBJ2-3|once|-
CASSVVGFGRGRYF
TGCGCCAGCAGTGTAGTTGGTTTCGGCAGGGGTCGGTATTTT
>TRBV7-9|TRBJ1-6|-|-
CASSPQALAGTPLHF
TGTGCCAGCAGCCCACAGGCCTTAGCGGGGACACCCCTCCACTTT
>TRBV5-4|TRBJ2-5|-|TRBD2
CASRLRTSETQYF
TGTGCCAGCAGACTTAGGACTAGTGAGACCCAGTACTTC
>TRBV7-2|TRBJ1-2|-|-
CASSISSDRANYGYTF
TGTGCCAGCAGCATTTCTTCGGACAGAGCTAACTATGGCTACACCTTC
>TRBV5-6|TRBJ2-2|-|-
CASSLEPGTGELFF
TGTGCCAGCAGCTTGGAGCCGGGCACCGGGGAGCTGTTTTTT
>TRBV18|TRBJ2-3|-|-
CASSPIGGENTDTQYF
TGTGCCAGCTCACCAATCGGCGGGGAGAACACAGATACGCAGTATTTT
>TRBV29-1|TRBJ1-2|-|-
CSVEVSSRGYTF
TGCAGCGTTGAAGTATCCTCCCGTGGCTACACCTTC
>TRBV7-2|TRBJ2-7|-|-
CASSSQALSSYEQYF
TGTGCCAGCAGCTCTCAGGCTTTGAGCTCCTACGAGCAGTACTTC
>TRBV27|TRBJ1-2|few|TRBD1
CASSTQGGNYGYTF
TGTGCCAGCAGCACACAGGGGGGGAACTATGGCTACACCTTC
>TRBV7-9|TRBJ2-5|-|TRBD1
CASSVTGSSETQYF
TGTGCCAGCAGCGTGACAGGGAGTAGCGAGACCCAGTACTTC
>TRBV10-3|TRBJ1-1|few|TRBD1
CATSPRTGGPMNTEAFF
TGTGCCACTTCCCCCCGGACAGGGGGCCCAATGAACACTGAAGCTTTCTTT
>TRBV21-1|TRBJ1-6|-|-
CASSIPGTDHNSPLHF
TGTGCCAGCAGCATTCCCGGGACAGACCATAATTCACCCCTCCACTTT
>TRBV4-1|TRBJ2-7|-|TRBD2
CASSQAQGLGVGKQYF
TGCGCCAGCAGCCAGGCGCAAGGACTAGGAGTCGGGAAGCAGTACTTC
>TRBV5-6|TRBJ1-1|few|-
CASSYDRYTEAFF
TGTGCCAGCAGCTACGACAGGTACACTGAAGCTTTCTTT
>TRBV18|TRBJ2-7|-|-
CASSLQGGEQYF
TGTGCCAGCTCACTCCAGGGAGGCGAGCAGTACTTC